Described below is a single T cell receptor (beta chain) sequence and its context. Its target is not known. The sample belongs to a study of T cells after posttransplantation cyclophosphamide. General study points: Later blood repertoires were often dominated by clones from the donor CD8+ memory compartment.

Only in-frame clones appear in the TCRdb table, and some are missing; sequencing was by immunoSEQ multiplex PCR. The table records about 21,000 clones, roughly 98% of them present only once. The V segment lost 2 bases and the J segment 1 base; nucleotides outside the gene matches: 6. The CDR3 consists of 18 residues. Per germline, CDR1 MNHEY and CDR2 SMNVEV (reference sequence). The naive gate required viable CD3+CD4+ or CD3+CD8+ cells with CCR7+CD45RA+CD45RO-CD95-CD27+CD28+ phenotype. V is TRBV27 and J is TRBJ2-2, with TRBD2 matching over 11 bases. The sample comprised naive CD8+ T cells sorted from PBMCs. The source is a man aged 40-49 years in good health, CMV-negative, and a related stem cell transplant donor. The CDR3 DNA reads as TGTGCCAGCAGTTTAAAGGCCGGGACTAGCGGGAACACCGGGGAGCTGTTTTTT. Its translation: CASSLKAGTSGNTGELFF.